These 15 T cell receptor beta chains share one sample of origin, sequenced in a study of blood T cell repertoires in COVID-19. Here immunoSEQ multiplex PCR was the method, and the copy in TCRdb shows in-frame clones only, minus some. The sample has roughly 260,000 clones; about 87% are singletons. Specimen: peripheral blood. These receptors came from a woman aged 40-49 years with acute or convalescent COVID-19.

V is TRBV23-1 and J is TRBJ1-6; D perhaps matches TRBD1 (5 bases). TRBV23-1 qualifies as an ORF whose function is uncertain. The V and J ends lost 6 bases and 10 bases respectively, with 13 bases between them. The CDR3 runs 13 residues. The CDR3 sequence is CASRIHGGSPLHF. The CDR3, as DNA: TGCGCCAGCAGAATACACGGGGGGTCACCCCTCCACTTT.

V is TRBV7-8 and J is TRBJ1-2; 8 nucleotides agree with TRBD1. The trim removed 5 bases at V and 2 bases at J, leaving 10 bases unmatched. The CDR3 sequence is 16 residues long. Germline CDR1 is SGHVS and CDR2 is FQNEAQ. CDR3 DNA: TGTGCCAGCAGCCATTCCCGGACAGGGTCCAACTATGGCTACACCTTC. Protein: CASSHSRTGSNYGYTF.

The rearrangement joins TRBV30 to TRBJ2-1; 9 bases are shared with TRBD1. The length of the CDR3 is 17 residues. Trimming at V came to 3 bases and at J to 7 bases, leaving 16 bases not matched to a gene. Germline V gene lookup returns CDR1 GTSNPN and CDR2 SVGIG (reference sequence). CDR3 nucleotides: TGTGCCTGGAGAGCCGGTTGGACAGGGGACGGTAGGAATGAGCAGTTCTTC. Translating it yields CAWRAGWTGDGRNEQFF.

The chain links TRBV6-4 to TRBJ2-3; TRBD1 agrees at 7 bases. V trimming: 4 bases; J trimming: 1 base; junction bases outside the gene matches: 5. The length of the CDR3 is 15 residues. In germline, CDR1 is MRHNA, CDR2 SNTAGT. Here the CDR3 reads CASSANRGGTDTQYF. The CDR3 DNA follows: TGTGCCAGCAGTGCGAACAGGGGCGGCACAGATACGCAGTATTTT.

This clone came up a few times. The CDR3 bases are TGTGCCAGCAGGACCGACAGGGACTATGGCTACACCTTC. This codes for CASRTDRDYGYTF. The V call is TRBV14, the J call TRBJ1-2, with 7 bases that match TRBD1. The J segment lost 3 bases and the V segment lost 6 bases, leaving 4 bases of the junction unmatched. The CDR3 is 13 residues long. Germline V gives CDR1 SGHDN, CDR2 FVKESK.

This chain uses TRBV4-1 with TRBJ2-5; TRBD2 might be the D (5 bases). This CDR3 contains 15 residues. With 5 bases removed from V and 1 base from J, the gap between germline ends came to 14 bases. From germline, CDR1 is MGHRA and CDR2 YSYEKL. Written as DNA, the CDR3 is TGCGCCAGCAGCACTCCGGGGTCGGGCCAAGAGACCCAGTACTTC. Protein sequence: CASSTPGSGQETQYF.

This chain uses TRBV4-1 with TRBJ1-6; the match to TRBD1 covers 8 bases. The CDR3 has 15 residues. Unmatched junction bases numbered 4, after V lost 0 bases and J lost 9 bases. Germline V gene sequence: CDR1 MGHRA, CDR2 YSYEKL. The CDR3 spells CASSQDVTGGSPLHF. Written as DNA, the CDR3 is TGCGCCAGCAGCCAAGATGTTACAGGGGGTTCACCCCTCCACTTT.

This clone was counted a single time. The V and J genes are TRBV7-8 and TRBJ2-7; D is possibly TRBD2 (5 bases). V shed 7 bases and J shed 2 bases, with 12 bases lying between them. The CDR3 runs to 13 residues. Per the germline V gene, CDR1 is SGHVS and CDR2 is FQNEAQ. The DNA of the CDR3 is TGTGCCAGCACCCCCCCGGGAACCTACGAGCAGTACGTC. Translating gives CASTPPGTYEQYV.

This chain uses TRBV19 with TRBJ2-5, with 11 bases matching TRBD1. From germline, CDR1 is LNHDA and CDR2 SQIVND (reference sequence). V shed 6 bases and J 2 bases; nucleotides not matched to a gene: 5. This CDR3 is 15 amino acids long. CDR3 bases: TGTGCCAGTAGCTCCGGGACAGGGGGTCAAGAGACCCAGTACTTC. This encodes CASSSGTGGQETQYF.

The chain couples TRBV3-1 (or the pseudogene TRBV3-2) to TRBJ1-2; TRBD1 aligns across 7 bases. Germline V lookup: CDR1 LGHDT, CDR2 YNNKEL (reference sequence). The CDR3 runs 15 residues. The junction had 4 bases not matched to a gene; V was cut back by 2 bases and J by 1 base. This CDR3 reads CASSQSGGSNYGYTF. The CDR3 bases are TGTGCCAGCAGCCAATCAGGGGGAAGTAACTATGGCTACACCTTC.

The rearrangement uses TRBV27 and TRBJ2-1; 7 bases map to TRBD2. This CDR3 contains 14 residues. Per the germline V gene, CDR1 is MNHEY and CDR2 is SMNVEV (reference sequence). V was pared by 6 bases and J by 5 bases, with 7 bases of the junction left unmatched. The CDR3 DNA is TGTGCCAGCAGCGTACTGGGAGGGCACAATGAGCAGTTCTTC. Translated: CASSVLGGHNEQFF.

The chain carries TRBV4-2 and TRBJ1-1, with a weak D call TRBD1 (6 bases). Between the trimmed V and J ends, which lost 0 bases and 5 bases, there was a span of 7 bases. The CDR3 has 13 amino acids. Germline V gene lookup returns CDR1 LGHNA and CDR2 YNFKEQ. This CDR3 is CASSQDRGTEAFF. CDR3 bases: TGTGCCAGCAGCCAAGACAGGGGTACTGAAGCTTTCTTT.

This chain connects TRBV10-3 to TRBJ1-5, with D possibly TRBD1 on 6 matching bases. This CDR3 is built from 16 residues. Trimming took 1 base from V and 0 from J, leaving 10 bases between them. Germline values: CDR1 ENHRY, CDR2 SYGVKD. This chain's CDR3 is CAISEFNRDSNQPQHF. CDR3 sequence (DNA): TGTGCCATCAGTGAGTTTAACAGGGATAGCAATCAGCCCCAGCATTTT.

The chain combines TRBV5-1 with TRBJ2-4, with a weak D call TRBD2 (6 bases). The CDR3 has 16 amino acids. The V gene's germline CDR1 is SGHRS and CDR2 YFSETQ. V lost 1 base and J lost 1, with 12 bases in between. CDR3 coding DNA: TGCGCCAGCAGCTTGCACCGGCTAGCGGCCAAAAACATTCAGTACTTC. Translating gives CASSLHRLAAKNIQYF.

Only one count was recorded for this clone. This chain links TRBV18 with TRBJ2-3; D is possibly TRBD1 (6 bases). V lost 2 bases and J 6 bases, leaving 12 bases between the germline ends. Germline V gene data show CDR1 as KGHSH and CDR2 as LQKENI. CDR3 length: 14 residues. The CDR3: CASSPTGKGDTQYF. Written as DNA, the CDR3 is TGTGCCAGCTCACCAACAGGGAAGGGGGATACGCAGTATTTT. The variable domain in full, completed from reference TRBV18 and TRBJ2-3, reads NAGVMQNPRHLVRRRGQEARLRCSPMKGHSHVYWYRQLPEEGLKFMVYLQKENIIDESGMPKERFSAEFPKEGPSILRIQQVVRGDSAAYFCASSPTGKGDTQYFGPGTRLTVL.